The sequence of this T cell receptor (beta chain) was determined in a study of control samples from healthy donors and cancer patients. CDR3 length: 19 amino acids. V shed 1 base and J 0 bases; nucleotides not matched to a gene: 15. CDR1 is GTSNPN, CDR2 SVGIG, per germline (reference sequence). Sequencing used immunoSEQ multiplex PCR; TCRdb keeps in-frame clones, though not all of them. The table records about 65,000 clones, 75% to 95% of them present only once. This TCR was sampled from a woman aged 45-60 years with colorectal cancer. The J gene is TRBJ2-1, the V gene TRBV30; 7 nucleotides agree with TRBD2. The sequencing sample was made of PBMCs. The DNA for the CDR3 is TGTGCCTGGAGTGGACTAGCCGGGAACACCCTTAACTCCTACAATGAGCAGTTCTTC. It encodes CAWSGLAGNTLNSYNEQFF.